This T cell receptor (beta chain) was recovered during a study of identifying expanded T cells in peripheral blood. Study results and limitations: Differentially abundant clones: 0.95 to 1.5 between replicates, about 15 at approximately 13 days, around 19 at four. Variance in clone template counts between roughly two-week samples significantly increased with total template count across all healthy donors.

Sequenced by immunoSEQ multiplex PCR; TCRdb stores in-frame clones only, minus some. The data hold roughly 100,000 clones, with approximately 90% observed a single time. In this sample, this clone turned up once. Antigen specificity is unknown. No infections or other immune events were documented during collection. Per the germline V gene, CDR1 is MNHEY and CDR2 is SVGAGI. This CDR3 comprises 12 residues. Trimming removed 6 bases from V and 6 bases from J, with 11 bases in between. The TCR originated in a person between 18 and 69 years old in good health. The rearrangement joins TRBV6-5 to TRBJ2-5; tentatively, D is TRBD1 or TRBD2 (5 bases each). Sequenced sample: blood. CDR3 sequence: CASRGEPKTQYF. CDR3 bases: TGTGCCAGCAGGGGGGAACCGAAGACCCAGTACTTC.